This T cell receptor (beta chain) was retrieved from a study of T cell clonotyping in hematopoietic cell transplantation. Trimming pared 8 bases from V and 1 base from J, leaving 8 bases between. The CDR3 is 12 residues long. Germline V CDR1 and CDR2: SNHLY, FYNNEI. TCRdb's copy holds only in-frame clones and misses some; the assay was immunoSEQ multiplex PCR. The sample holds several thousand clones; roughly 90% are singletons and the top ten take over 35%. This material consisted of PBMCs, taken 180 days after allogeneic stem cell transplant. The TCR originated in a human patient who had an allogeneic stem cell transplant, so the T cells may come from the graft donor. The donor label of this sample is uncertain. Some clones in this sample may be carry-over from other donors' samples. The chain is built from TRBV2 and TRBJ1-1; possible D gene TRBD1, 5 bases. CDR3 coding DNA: TGTGCCAGCTCCAGGGAGAACACTGAAGCTTTCTTT. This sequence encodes CASSRENTEAFF. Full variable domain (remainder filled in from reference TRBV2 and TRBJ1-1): EPEVTQTPSHQVTQMGQEVILRCVPISNHLYFYWYRQILGQKVEFLVSFYNNEISEKSEIFDDQFSVERPDGSNFTLKIRSTKLEDSAMYFCASSRENTEAFFGQGTRLTVV.